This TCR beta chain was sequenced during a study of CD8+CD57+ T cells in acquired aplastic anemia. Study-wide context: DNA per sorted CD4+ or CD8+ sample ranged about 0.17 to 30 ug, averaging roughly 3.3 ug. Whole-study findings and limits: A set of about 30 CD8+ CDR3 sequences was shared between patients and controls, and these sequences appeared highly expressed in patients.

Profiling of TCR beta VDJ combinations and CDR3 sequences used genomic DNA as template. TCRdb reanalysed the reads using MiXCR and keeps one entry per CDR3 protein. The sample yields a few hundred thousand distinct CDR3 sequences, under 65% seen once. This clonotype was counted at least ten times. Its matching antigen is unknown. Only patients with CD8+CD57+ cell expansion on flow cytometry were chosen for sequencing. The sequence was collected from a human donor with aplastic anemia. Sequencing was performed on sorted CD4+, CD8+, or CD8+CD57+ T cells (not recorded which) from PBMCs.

The CDR3 nucleotides read TGTGCCAGCCGACAGGGTAGAGAATCACCCCTCCACTTT. The encoded protein is CASRQGRESPLHF. The chain recombines TRBV7-9 with TRBJ1-6; 7 nucleotides agree with TRBD1. There are 13 residues in the CDR3. Trimming took 8 bases from V and 10 from J; bases not matched to a gene: 8. Germline V CDR1 and CDR2: SEHNR, FQNEAQ (reference sequence).